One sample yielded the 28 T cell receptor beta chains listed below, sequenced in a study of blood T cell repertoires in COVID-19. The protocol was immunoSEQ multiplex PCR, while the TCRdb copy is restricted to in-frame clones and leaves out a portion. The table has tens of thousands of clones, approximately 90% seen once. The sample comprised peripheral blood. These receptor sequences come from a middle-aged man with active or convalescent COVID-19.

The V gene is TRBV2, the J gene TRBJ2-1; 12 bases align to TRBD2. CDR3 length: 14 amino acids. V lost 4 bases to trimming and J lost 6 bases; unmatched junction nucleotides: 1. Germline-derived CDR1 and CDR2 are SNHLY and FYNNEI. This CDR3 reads CASSGLAGVNEQFF. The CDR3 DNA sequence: TGTGCCAGCAGTGGACTAGCGGGAGTCAATGAGCAGTTCTTC. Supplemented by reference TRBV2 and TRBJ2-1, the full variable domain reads EPEVTQTPSHQVTQMGQEVILRCVPISNHLYFYWYRQILGQKVEFLVSFYNNEISEKSEIFDDQFSVERPDGSNFTLKIRSTKLEDSAMYFCASSGLAGVNEQFFGPGTRLTVL.

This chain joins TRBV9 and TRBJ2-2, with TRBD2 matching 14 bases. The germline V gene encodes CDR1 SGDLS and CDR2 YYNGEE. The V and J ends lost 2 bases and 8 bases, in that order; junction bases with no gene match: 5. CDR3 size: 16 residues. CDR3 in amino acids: CASSVGTSGSSGELFF. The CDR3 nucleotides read TGTGCCAGCAGCGTCGGGACTAGCGGGAGTTCTGGGGAGCTGTTTTTT.

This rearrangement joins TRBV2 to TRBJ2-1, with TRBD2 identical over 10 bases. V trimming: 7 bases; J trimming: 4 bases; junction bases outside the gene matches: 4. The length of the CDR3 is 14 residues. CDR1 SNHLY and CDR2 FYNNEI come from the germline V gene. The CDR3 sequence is CASTGTSVYNEQFF. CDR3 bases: TGTGCCAGCACTGGGACTAGCGTGTACAATGAGCAGTTCTTC.

Here the CDR3 DNA reads TGTGCCAGCAGCTTGGGCGGGGCTCACAATGAGCAGTTCTTC. Translation gives CASSLGGAHNEQFF. This chain uses TRBV11-2 with TRBJ2-1, with D maybe TRBD2 (6 bases). This CDR3 is 14 amino acids long. CDR1 is SGHAT and CDR2 is FQNNGV in the germline V gene. Trimming removed 3 bases at V and 5 bases at J, with 11 bases between.

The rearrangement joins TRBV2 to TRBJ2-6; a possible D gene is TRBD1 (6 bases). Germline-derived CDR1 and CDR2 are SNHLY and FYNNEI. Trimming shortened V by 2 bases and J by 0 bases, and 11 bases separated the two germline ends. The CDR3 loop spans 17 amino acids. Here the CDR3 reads CASSESTGNSGANVLTF. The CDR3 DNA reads TGTGCCAGCAGTGAAAGTACAGGGAACTCTGGGGCCAACGTCCTGACTTTC. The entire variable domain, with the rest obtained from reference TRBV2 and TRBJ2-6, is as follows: EPEVTQTPSHQVTQMGQEVILRCVPISNHLYFYWYRQILGQKVEFLVSFYNNEISEKSEIFDDQFSVERPDGSNFTLKIRSTKLEDSAMYFCASSESTGNSGANVLTFGAGSRLTVL.

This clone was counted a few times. CDR3 residues: CASSSNRGFYEQYF. CDR3 sequence (DNA): TGTGCCAGCAGCTCGAACAGGGGCTTCTACGAGCAGTACTTC. The chain combines TRBV7-2 with TRBJ2-7; 7 bases fit TRBD1. The junction had 6 bases not matched to a gene; V was cut back by 4 bases and J by 3 bases. The CDR3 loop spans 14 amino acids. Germline CDR1 is SGHTA and CDR2 is FQGNSA.

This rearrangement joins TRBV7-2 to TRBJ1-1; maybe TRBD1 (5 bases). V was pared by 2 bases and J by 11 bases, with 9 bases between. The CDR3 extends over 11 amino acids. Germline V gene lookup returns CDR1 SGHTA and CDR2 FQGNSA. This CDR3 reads CASSLRGAAFF. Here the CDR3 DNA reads TGTGCCAGCAGCTTAAGGGGTGCGGCTTTCTTT.

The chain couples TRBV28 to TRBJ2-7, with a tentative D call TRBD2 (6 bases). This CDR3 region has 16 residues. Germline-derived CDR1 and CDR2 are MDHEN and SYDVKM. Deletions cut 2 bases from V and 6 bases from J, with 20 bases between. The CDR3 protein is CASSLGGWESPAEQYF. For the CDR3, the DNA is TGTGCCAGCAGTTTAGGGGGGTGGGAGTCCCCTGCCGAGCAGTACTTC.

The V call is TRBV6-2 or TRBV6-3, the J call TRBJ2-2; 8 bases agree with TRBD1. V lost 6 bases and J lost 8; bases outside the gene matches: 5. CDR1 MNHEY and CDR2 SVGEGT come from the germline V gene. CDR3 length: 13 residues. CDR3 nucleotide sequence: TGTGCCAGCAGCCAGGGGGCGCAGGGGGAGCTGTTTTTT. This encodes CASSQGAQGELFF.

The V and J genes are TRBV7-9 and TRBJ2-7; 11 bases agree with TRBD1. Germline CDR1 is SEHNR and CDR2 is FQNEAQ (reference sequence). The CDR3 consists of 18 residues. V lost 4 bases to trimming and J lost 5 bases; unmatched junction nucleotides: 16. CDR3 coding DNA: TGTGCCAGCAGCTCCCCCTGGCAGGACAGGGGGCGATCCAACGAGCAGTACTTC. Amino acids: CASSSPWQDRGRSNEQYF.

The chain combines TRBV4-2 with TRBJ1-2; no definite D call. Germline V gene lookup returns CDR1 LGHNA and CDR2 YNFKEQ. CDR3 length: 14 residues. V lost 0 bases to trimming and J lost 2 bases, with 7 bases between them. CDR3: CASSQEGRNYGYTF. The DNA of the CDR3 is TGTGCCAGCAGCCAAGAGGGCCGGAACTATGGCTACACCTTC.

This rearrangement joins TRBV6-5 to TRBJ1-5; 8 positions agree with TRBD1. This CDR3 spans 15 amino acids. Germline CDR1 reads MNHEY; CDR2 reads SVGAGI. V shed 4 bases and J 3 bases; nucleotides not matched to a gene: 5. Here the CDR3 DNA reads TGTGCCAGCAGTTTGGGACAGGTCCTCAATCAGCCCCAGCATTTT. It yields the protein CASSLGQVLNQPQHF.

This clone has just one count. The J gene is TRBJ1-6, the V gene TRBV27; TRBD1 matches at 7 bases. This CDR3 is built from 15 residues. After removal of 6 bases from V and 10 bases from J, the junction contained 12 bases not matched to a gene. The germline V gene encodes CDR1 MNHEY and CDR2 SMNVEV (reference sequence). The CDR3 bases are TGTGCCAGCAGCCCATCACAGGGGAGAGGGTCACCCCTCCACTTT. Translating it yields CASSPSQGRGSPLHF.

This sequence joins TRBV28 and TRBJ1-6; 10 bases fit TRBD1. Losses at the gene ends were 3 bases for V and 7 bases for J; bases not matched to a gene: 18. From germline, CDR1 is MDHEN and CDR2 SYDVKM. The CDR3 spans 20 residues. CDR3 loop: CASSLIIIEGGTGANSPLHF. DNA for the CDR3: TGTGCCAGCAGTTTGATTATAATTGAGGGTGGGACAGGGGCCAATTCACCCCTCCACTTT.

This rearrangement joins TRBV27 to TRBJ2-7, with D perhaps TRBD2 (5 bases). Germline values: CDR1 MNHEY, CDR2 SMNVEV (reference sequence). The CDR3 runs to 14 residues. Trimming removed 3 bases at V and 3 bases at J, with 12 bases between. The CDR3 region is CASSFRQDFYEQYF. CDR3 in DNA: TGTGCCAGCAGTTTCAGGCAGGACTTCTACGAGCAGTACTTC.

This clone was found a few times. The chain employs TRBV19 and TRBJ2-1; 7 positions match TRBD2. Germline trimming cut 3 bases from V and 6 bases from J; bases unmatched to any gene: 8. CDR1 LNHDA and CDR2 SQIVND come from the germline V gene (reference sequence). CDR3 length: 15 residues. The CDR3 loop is CASSIWASGGNEQFF. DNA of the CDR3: TGTGCCAGTAGTATTTGGGCTAGCGGTGGCAATGAGCAGTTCTTC.

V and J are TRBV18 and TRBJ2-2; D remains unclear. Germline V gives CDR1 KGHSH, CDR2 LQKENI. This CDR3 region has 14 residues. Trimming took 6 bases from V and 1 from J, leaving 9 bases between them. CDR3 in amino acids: CASSSNRNTGELFF. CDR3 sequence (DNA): TGTGCCAGCTCGTCTAACAGGAACACCGGGGAGCTGTTTTTT. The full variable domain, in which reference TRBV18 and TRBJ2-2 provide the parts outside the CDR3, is NAGVMQNPRHLVRRRGQEARLRCSPMKGHSHVYWYRQLPEEGLKFMVYLQKENIIDESGMPKERFSAEFPKEGPSILRIQQVVRGDSAAYFCASSSNRNTGELFFGEGSRLTVL.

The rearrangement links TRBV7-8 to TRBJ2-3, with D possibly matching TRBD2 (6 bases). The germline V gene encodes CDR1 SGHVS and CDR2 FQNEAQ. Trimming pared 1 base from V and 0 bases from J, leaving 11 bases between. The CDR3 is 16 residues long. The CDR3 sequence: CASSLVSGSSTDTQYF. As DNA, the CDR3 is TGTGCCAGCAGCTTAGTCAGCGGGTCTAGCACAGATACGCAGTATTTT. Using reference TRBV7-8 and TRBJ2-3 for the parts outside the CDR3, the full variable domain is GAGVSQSPRYKVAKRGQDVALRCDPISGHVSLFWYQQALGQGPEFLTYFQNEAQLDKSGLPSDRFFAERPEGSVSTLKIQRTQQEDSAVYLCASSLVSGSSTDTQYFGPGTRLTVL.

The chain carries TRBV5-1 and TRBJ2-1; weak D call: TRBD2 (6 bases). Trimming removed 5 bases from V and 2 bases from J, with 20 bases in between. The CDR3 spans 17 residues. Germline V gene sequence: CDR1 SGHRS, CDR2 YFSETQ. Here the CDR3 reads CASRNRDFPSTYNEQFF. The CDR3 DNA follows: TGCGCCAGCAGGAACCGGGACTTCCCCAGTACCTACAATGAGCAGTTCTTC.

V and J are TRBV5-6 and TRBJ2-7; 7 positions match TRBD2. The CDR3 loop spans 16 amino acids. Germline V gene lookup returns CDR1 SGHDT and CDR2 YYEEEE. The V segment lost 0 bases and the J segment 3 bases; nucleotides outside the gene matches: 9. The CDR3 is CASSLAGGSPLYEQYF. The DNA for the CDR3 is TGTGCCAGCAGCTTGGCGGGGGGATCACCTCTCTACGAGCAGTACTTC.

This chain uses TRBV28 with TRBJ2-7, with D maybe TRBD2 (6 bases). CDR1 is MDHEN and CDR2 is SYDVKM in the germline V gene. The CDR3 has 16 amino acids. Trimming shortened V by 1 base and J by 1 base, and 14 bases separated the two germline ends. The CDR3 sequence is CASSLLAASDSYEQYF. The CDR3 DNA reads TGTGCCAGCAGTTTATTGGCGGCTAGCGATTCCTACGAGCAGTACTTC.

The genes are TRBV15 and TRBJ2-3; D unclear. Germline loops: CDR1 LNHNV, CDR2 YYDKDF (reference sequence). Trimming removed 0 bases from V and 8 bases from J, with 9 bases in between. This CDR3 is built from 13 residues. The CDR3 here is CATSRDSSRTQYF. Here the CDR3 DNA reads TGTGCCACCAGCAGAGATTCGTCCCGTACGCAGTATTTT.

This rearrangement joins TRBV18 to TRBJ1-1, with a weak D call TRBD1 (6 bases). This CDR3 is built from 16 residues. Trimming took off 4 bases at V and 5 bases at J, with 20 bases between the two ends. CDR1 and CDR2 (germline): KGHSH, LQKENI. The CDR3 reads CASSLKASGARTEAFF. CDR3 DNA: TGTGCCAGCTCACTCAAAGCCTCAGGGGCCAGGACTGAAGCTTTCTTT.

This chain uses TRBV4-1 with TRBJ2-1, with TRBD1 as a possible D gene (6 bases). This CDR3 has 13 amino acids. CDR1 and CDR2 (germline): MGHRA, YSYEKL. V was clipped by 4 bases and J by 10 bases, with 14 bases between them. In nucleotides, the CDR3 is TGCGCCAGCAGCCCACAGGGCTTGGGGGAGCAGTTCTTC. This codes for CASSPQGLGEQFF.

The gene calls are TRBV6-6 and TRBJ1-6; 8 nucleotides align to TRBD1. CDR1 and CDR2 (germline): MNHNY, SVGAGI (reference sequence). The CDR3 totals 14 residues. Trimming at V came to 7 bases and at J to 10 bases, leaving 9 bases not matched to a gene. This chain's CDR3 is CASNGQGPGSPLHF. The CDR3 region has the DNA TGTGCCAGCAACGGACAGGGCCCCGGGTCACCCCTCCACTTT.

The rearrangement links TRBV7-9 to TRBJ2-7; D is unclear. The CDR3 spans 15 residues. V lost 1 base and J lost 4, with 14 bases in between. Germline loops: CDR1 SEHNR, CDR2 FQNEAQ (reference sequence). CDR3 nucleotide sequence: TGTGCCAGCAGCTTAGGTGCACCCTACTCGTACGAGCAGTACTTC. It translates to CASSLGAPYSYEQYF.

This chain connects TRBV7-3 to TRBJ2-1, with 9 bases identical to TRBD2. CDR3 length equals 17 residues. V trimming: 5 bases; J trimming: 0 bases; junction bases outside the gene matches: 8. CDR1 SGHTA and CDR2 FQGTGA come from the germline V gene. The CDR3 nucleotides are TGTGCCAGCAGCGCAGGACTAGCGTTAAGCTCCTACAATGAGCAGTTCTTC. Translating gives CASSAGLALSSYNEQFF.

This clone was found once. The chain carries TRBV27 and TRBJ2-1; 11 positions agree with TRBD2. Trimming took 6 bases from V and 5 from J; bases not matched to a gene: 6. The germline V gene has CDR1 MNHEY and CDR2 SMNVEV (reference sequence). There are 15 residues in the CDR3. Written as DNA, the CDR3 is TGTGCCAGCAGCGCCGGGACTAGCGGCAACAATGAGCAGTTCTTC. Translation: CASSAGTSGNNEQFF.